What follows are 27 T cell receptor beta chains derived from one specimen sequenced in a study of blood T cells in healthy people across ages. Using a J-beta primer mix together with a sample-barcoded 5' primer, a second PCR was run for roughly 6 to 12 cycles. MiXCR was run by TCRdb on the 5' RACE reads, yielding one entry per CDR3 protein. In the table there are about 1 million distinct CDR3 sequences, 40% to 45% of which are singletons. The specimen was blood. Receptor source: a woman aged 60 to 75 in good health.

The chain combines TRBV6-5 with TRBJ2-4; 11 nucleotides agree with TRBD2. The end of the DNA aligns better with TRBJ2-7, so the J call may be wrong. Looked up from germline, CDR1 is MNHEY and CDR2 is SVGAGI. This CDR3 is 18 amino acids long. CDR3 amino acids: CASSYGTSGSDRPYEQYF. The DNA of the CDR3 is TGTGCCAGCAGTTACGGTACTAGCGGGAGCGATAGACCCTACGAGCAGTACTTC.

This sequence joins TRBV5-4 and TRBJ1-2, with D unclear. Looked up from germline, CDR1 is SGHNT and CDR2 is YYREEE (reference sequence). V was cut by 4 bases and J by 2 bases, with 12 bases left in between. The CDR3 spans 14 residues. Written as DNA, the CDR3 is TGTGCCAGCAGCCTAGCAACAGTGAACTATGGCTACACCTTC. It encodes CASSLATVNYGYTF.

This chain links TRBV12-3 or TRBV12-4 with TRBJ1-4, with D uncertain. CDR3 length: 15 residues. The V and J ends lost 5 bases and 0 bases respectively, with 10 bases between them. Here the CDR3 DNA reads TGTGCCAGCAGTCCTTACACTGCAACTAATGAAAAACTGTTTTTT. Its protein product is CASSPYTATNEKLFF.

This clonotype has only a few counts. This chain joins TRBV7-2 and TRBJ1-6; 8 bases line up with TRBD1. Germline V gene data show CDR1 as SGHTA and CDR2 as FQGNSA. CDR3 length: 17 residues. V lost 4 bases, J lost 3 bases, and 8 bases stayed unmatched. CDR3 sequence: CASSSQGAFDYNSPLHF. CDR3 nucleotides: TGTGCCAGCAGCTCCCAGGGGGCCTTTGACTATAATTCACCCCTCCACTTT.

This clonotype was found a few times. The chain links TRBV29-1 to TRBJ1-1; D call uncertain. Germline V gene data show CDR1 as SQVTM and CDR2 as ANQGSEA. This CDR3 has 13 residues. V was pared by 5 bases and J by 4 bases, with 14 bases between. Written as DNA, the CDR3 is TGCAGCGTTCAAAGGTTGGGGAGCACTGAAGCTTTCTTT. Translating gives CSVQRLGSTEAFF. Drawing the rest from reference TRBV29-1 and TRBJ1-1, the complete variable domain is SAVISQKPSRDICQRGTSLTIQCQVDSQVTMMFWYRQQPGQSLTLIATANQGSEATYESGFVIDKFPISRPNLTFSTLTVSNMSPEDSSIYLCSVQRLGSTEAFFGQGTRLTVV.

A few counts support this clonotype. The chain couples TRBV7-9 to TRBJ1-1; TRBD1 aligns across 7 bases. CDR1 and CDR2 (germline): SEHNR, FQNEAQ (reference sequence). The CDR3 is made up of 14 amino acids. With 5 bases clipped from V and 2 bases from J, the junction kept 5 bases outside the gene matches. CDR3 region: CASSGRTGNTEAFF. The CDR3 nucleotides are TGTGCCAGCAGCGGTAGGACAGGAAACACTGAAGCTTTCTTT.

This chain links TRBV12-3 or TRBV12-4 with TRBJ1-2; 7 bases are shared with TRBD1. The CDR3 is made up of 15 amino acids. V gave up 4 bases and J gave up 4 bases; unmatched junction bases: 9. The CDR3 region has the DNA TGTGCCAGCAGTTCCCAGGGGGGGCGTCTCTATGGCTACACCTTC. It specifies CASSSQGGRLYGYTF.

The rearrangement links TRBV7-2 to TRBJ2-1, with TRBD2 identical over 10 bases. The length of the CDR3 is 15 residues. Trimming at V came to 5 bases and at J to 6 bases, leaving 7 bases not matched to a gene. Germline V gene lookup returns CDR1 SGHTA and CDR2 FQGNSA. CDR3 amino acids: CASSRVLAGINEQFF. The DNA of the CDR3 is TGTGCCAGCAGCAGAGTACTAGCGGGGATCAATGAGCAGTTCTTC.

The chain carries TRBV7-9 and TRBJ1-2; D possibly corresponds to TRBD1 (6 bases). Germline CDR1 reads SEHNR; CDR2 reads FQNEAQ (reference sequence). CDR3 size: 16 residues. Trimming took 3 bases from V and 3 from J, leaving 17 bases between them. CDR3 sequence reads: CASSLSLGGRDYGYTF. The CDR3 coding sequence is TGTGCCAGCAGCTTGAGTCTGGGGGGGCGAGACTATGGCTACACCTTC.

This chain joins TRBV20-1 and TRBJ2-7, with D maybe TRBD1 (5 bases). CDR1 DFQATT and CDR2 SNEGSKA come from the germline V gene (reference sequence). V lost 3 bases and J lost 1, with 16 bases in between. The CDR3 is 15 amino acids. The DNA for the CDR3 is TGCAGTGCTAGGGTCGTGAAGGGGCCATCCTACGAGCAGTACTTC. As protein: CSARVVKGPSYEQYF.

The V gene is TRBV5-1, the J gene TRBJ1-2, with no clear D. CDR1 SGHRS and CDR2 YFSETQ come from the germline V gene. The CDR3 sequence is 13 residues long. V lost 0 bases and J 8 bases, leaving 11 bases between the germline ends. This CDR3 is CASSLGPLEGYTF. In DNA form, the CDR3 reads TGCGCCAGCAGCTTGGGACCCCTCGAGGGCTACACCTTC.

This chain joins TRBV10-2 and TRBJ1-2; no reliable D call. CDR1 is WSHSY and CDR2 is SAAADI in the germline V gene. V was pared by 4 bases and J by 3 bases, with 3 bases between. The CDR3 has 11 amino acids. CDR3 sequence: CASSADYGYTF. DNA for the CDR3: TGCGCCAGCAGTGCAGACTATGGCTACACCTTC.

This clonotype came up a few times. CDR3 in DNA: TGTGCCAGCAGCGTAGCTACGGCTAGCGCCCTGGCGACACAAGAGACCCAGTACTTC. Protein product: CASSVATASALATQETQYF. This chain links TRBV9 with TRBJ2-5, with TRBD2 as a possible D gene (6 bases). V lost 0 bases, J lost 2 bases, and 23 bases lay in between. The CDR3 spans 19 residues. Germline CDR1 SGDLS, CDR2 YYNGEE.

This clonotype was picked up a small number of times. V usage is TRBV6-1 and J usage is TRBJ2-1, with 7 nucleotides matching TRBD2. V lost 8 bases, J lost 8 bases, and 12 bases stayed unmatched. Germline-derived CDR1 and CDR2 are MNHNS and SASEGT. The CDR3 has 14 amino acids. This CDR3 is CASEAGRFFDEQFF. The CDR3 bases are TGTGCCAGCGAAGCCGGGAGGTTCTTCGATGAGCAGTTCTTC.

The chain couples TRBV6-2 or TRBV6-3 to TRBJ1-2; D gene uncertain. The germline V gene encodes CDR1 MNHEY and CDR2 SVGEGT. The CDR3 has 15 residues. V was shortened by 2 bases and J by 5 bases, with 15 bases between the two germline ends. The CDR3: CASSYGEMTSYGYTF. CDR3 in DNA: TGTGCCAGCAGTTACGGGGAGATGACATCTTATGGCTACACCTTC.

This clonotype was picked up a small number of times. This chain connects TRBV15 to TRBJ2-3; D perhaps matches TRBD1 (6 bases). Germline-derived CDR1 and CDR2 are LNHNV and YYDKDF (reference sequence). V shed 0 bases and J shed 1 base, with 11 bases lying between them. The CDR3 is 16 amino acids. In DNA form, the CDR3 reads TGTGCCACCAGCAGAGATACGAGACAGGGCACAGATACGCAGTATTTT. Translating it yields CATSRDTRQGTDTQYF.

The sample holds a few counts of this clonotype. V is TRBV7-9 and J is TRBJ1-1; D call uncertain. Germline-derived CDR1 and CDR2 are SEHNR and FQNEAQ (reference sequence). There are 12 residues in the CDR3. The germline V and J ends were trimmed by 3 bases and 7 bases, with 9 bases remaining between them. The CDR3, as DNA: TGTGCCAGCAGCTTGGGAGGTTATGAAGCTTTCTTT. This gives the protein CASSLGGYEAFF.

This clonotype turned up a few times. This sequence joins TRBV20-1 and TRBJ2-1; TRBD1 matches at 7 bases. V gave up 5 bases and J gave up 8 bases; unmatched junction bases: 3. Germline V lookup: CDR1 DFQATT, CDR2 SNEGSKA (reference sequence). The CDR3 runs to 11 residues. The CDR3 sequence: CSAQGEYEQFF. CDR3 DNA sequence: TGCAGTGCTCAGGGGGAGTATGAGCAGTTCTTC.

This clonotype was seen a few times. The rearrangement uses TRBV20-1 and TRBJ2-5; 8 bases fit TRBD2. Trimming took 1 base from V and 5 from J; bases not matched to a gene: 12. Germline V gene sequence: CDR1 DFQATT, CDR2 SNEGSKA (reference sequence). The CDR3 is 16 amino acids. As DNA, the CDR3 is TGCAGTGCTAGAGGCACTAGCGGCCCTACGGGCGAGACCCAGTACTTC. Its protein is CSARGTSGPTGETQYF.

The V call is TRBV28, the J call TRBJ2-5; D gene ambiguous. Germline CDR1 and CDR2: MDHEN and SYDVKM. The CDR3 runs 12 residues. The ends were cut back, 3 bases at V and 9 bases at J, with 11 bases in the middle. CDR3 in amino acids: CASSLIQVAQYF. The CDR3 nucleotides are TGTGCCAGCAGTTTGATTCAGGTGGCCCAGTACTTC.

The chain links TRBV4-1 to TRBJ2-5; 7 nucleotides match TRBD2. TRBJ2-7 matches the DNA end more closely, so the J call is doubtful. The CDR3 sequence is 14 residues long. The germline V gene has CDR1 MGHRA and CDR2 YSYEKL. The CDR3 DNA follows: TGCGCCAGCAGCCAAGAGGGAGGGCCGGACGAGCAGTACTTC. Amino acids: CASSQEGGPDEQYF.

Concerning this clonotype itself: This clone may be a read error of a much larger clone one base away. The chain couples TRBV13 to TRBJ2-1; no clear D. V was pared by 8 bases and J by 9 bases, with 17 bases between. Germline values: CDR1 PRHDT, CDR2 FYEKMQ (reference sequence). The CDR3 covers 13 residues. Here the CDR3 reads CASGADHLSEQFF. In nucleotides, the CDR3 is TGTGCCAGCGGCGCGGACCACTTAAGTGAGCAGTTCTTC.

This clonotype came up many times. The gene calls are TRBV7-2 and TRBJ2-5, with 7 bases aligning to TRBD2. CDR3 size: 15 residues. Germline V lookup: CDR1 SGHTA, CDR2 FQGNSA. The junction had 8 bases not matched to a gene; V was cut back by 2 bases and J by 5 bases. In nucleotides, the CDR3 is TGTGCCAGCAGCTTAAGGGCGGGAGTATTTGAGACCCAGTACTTC. It codes for CASSLRAGVFETQYF.

The CDR3: CASSLRDYHNEQFF. The CDR3, as DNA: TGTGCCAGCAGCCTCCGGGACTACCACAATGAGCAGTTCTTC. This chain links TRBV7-8 with TRBJ2-1, with 7 bases aligning to TRBD2. J lost 5 bases, V lost 5 bases, and 6 bases had no gene match. This CDR3 spans 14 amino acids. Germline V gene sequence: CDR1 SGHVS, CDR2 FQNEAQ.

The rearrangement uses TRBV2 and TRBJ1-5; no clear D gene. The CDR3 is 14 amino acids. CDR1 and CDR2 (germline): SNHLY, FYNNEI. Deletions cut 1 base from V and 7 bases from J, with 11 bases between. Here the CDR3 reads CASSEEQIGQPQHF. The CDR3 nucleotides read TGTGCCAGCAGTGAAGAACAGATAGGCCAGCCCCAGCATTTT.

The V and J genes are TRBV20-1 and TRBJ2-7, with a weak D call TRBD2 (5 bases). The CDR3 covers 14 residues. Germline values: CDR1 DFQATT, CDR2 SNEGSKA (reference sequence). Trimming removed 3 bases at V and 7 bases at J, with 19 bases between. CDR3 DNA sequence: TGCAGTGCTAGTGCGTGGGAGAGATCTCAAGAGCAGTACTTC. Protein: CSASAWERSQEQYF.

The chain combines TRBV24-1 with TRBJ2-4; D tentatively fits TRBD1 or TRBD2 (7 bases each). The CDR3 contains 14 residues. V was pared by 4 bases and J by 5 bases, with 11 bases between. CDR1 is KGHDR and CDR2 is SFDVKD in the germline V gene. The CDR3 sequence: CATSEAGGENIQYF. In nucleotides, the CDR3 is TGTGCCACCAGTGAGGCAGGGGGGGAAAACATTCAGTACTTC.